This paragraph reports one T cell receptor beta chain. This clonotype was recorded many times. Its recognized antigen is unknown. Base qualities are not provided; no much larger clone lies one nucleotide away. The source of the sample is a study of patients and donors after allogeneic stem cell transplantation (dated by TCRdb to the early 2020s). Reading from cysteine to phenylalanine, the CDR3 counts 15 amino acids. The sequence is cut down to CDR3 DNA, 45 bases in frame from base 1. V was cut back by 0 bases and J by 5 bases, leaving a gap of 11 bases between them. Via the germline V gene, CDR1 is LGHNA and CDR2 YSLEER. Libraries were built with RT-PCR. This sample was sequenced with a NextSeq 550. TCRdb reworked the public reads: Q25 trimming with fastp, MiXCR clone assembly, productive beta chains retained. Every distinct CDR3 protein forms one entry, paired with its most common genes and DNA. The sample table contains some 92,000 distinct CDR3 sequences; only one count was recorded for approximately 49% of them. Together, the top ten hold approximately 66% of the sample.

This clonotype was obtained from a human donor who was either an allogeneic HSCT recipient or a stem cell or donor lymphocyte infusion donor (not recorded which). It is not recorded whose cells these are; they may come from a transplant donor. Recombination linked TRBV4-3 to TRBJ1-3; TRBD1 could be the D gene, as 5 bases match. The sequenced material came from blood, either unsorted or a sorted T cell fraction (not recorded which). The CDR3 amino acid sequence is: CASSQENAGRNTIYF. In nucleotide form, the sequence is TGCGCCAGCAGCCAAGAGAACGCAGGGAGAAACACCATATATTTT.